The rows below give T cell receptor beta chains drawn from one sample of a study of cytomegalovirus exposure and HLA in healthy donors. The assay was immunoSEQ multiplex PCR, and TCRdb's table has in-frame clones only and misses some. The repertoire holds some 42,000 clones, roughly half seen once, with 9.5% to 13% in the top ten. Sample: PBMCs. The receptor set was obtained from a human donor in good health. Each CDR3 is given with its conserved first and last residue. D genes are given only for firm matches. Rows give clone size only sometimes, using once, few, many, or a class for an expanded clone.

D gene	clone size	V gene	J gene	CDR3 protein	CDR3 DNA
TRBD2	.	TRBV7-2	TRBJ2-2	CASSVPGLAISGELFF	TGTGCCAGCAGCGTTCCGGGACTAGCTATTTCCGGGGAGCTGTTTTTT
.	few	TRBV7-2	TRBJ2-1	CASSYTGGRFNEQFF	TGTGCCAGCAGTTACACAGGTGGCCGTTTCAATGAGCAGTTCTTC
.	few	TRBV6-5	TRBJ1-2	CASGQNYGYTF	TGTGCCAGCGGACAGAACTATGGCTACACCTTC
.	few	TRBV5-1	TRBJ1-2	CASSLGRGLDYGYTF	TGCGCCAGCAGCTTGGGTAGGGGATTGGACTATGGCTACACCTTC
.	.	TRBV6-5	TRBJ2-3	CASREWRSVDTQYF	TGTGCCAGCAGGGAGTGGAGGTCGGTAGATACGCAGTATTTT
TRBD2	.	TRBV6-4	TRBJ2-1	CASSDSSGGANEQFF	TGTGCCAGCAGTGACTCTAGCGGGGGGGCCAATGAGCAGTTCTTC
.	.	TRBV16	TRBJ2-5	CASSQLGTRETQYF	TGTGCCAGCAGCCAATTAGGGACAAGAGAGACCCAGTACTTC
.	medium-sized	TRBV6-1	TRBJ1-2	CASSEGTGLYGYTF	TGTGCCAGCAGTGAAGGGACGGGGTTGTATGGCTACACCTTC
.	.	TRBV6-4	TRBJ2-3	CASSAGYSTDTQYF	TGTGCCAGCAGTGCCGGGTATAGCACAGATACGCAGTATTTT
.	.	TRBV14	TRBJ2-1	CASSPTGGGSYNEQFF	TGTGCCAGCAGCCCCACCGGGGGTGGCTCCTACAATGAGCAGTTCTTC
.	.	TRBV14	TRBJ1-2	CASSPTDNYGYTF	TGTGCCAGCAGCCCCACAGATAACTATGGCTACACCTTC
.	.	TRBV5-4	TRBJ2-7	CASSPSQGTISYEQYF	TGTGCCAGCAGCCCGTCGCAGGGAACGATCTCCTACGAGCAGTACTTC
.	.	TRBV27	TRBJ2-5	CASSLMGASIRAQYF	TGTGCCAGCAGTTTGATGGGGGCCTCTATTCGGGCCCAGTACTTC
TRBD1	.	TRBV9	TRBJ1-3	CASSLAQGPSGNTIYF	TGTGCCAGCAGCCTGGCACAGGGGCCGTCCGGAAACACCATATATTTT
.	.	TRBV6-5	TRBJ1-2	CASSDPRARDGYTF	TGTGCCAGCAGTGACCCACGAGCGCGGGACGGCTACACCTTC
.	.	TRBV7-9	TRBJ1-5	CASSLEGGAQPQHF	TGTGCCAGCAGCTTAGAAGGGGGAGCTCAGCCCCAGCATTTT
.	few	TRBV29-1	TRBJ1-1	CSASRHYTEAFF	TGCAGCGCCTCCAGACACTACACTGAAGCTTTCTTT
.	few	TRBV14	TRBJ2-5	CASSQGRAQYF	TGTGCCAGCAGCCAAGGGAGGGCCCAGTACTTC
.	.	TRBV7-8	TRBJ2-5	CASSLGQTLQETQYF	TGTGCCAGCAGCTTAGGACAGACCCTCCAAGAGACCCAGTACTTC
.	.	TRBV18	TRBJ2-5	CASSPRTGRAQETQYF	TGTGCCAGCTCACCAAGGACAGGGAGGGCCCAAGAGACCCAGTACTTC
TRBD1	.	TRBV5-1	TRBJ2-7	CASSLARGPYEQYF	TGCGCCAGCAGCTTGGCCAGGGGGCCCTACGAGCAGTACTTC
.	.	TRBV21-1	TRBJ1-1	CASSKVYRVGTEAFF	TGTGCCAGCAGCAAAGTGTACAGGGTCGGGACTGAAGCTTTCTTT
TRBD2	.	TRBV27	TRBJ2-2	CASSISREDRGTGELFF	TGTGCCAGCAGTATATCGCGGGAGGACAGAGGAACCGGGGAGCTGTTTTTT
.	.	TRBV6-5	TRBJ2-7	CASKPGLLLEQYF	TGTGCCAGCAAACCGGGACTCCTTCTCGAGCAGTACTTC
TRBD1	few	TRBV4-3	TRBJ2-7	CASSQFRTGIDEQYF	TGCGCCAGCAGCCAATTCCGGACAGGGATCGACGAGCAGTACTTC
TRBD1	.	TRBV6-4	TRBJ2-1	CASSYGGAGGNEQFF	TGTGCCAGCAGTTACGGTGGGGCAGGGGGCAATGAGCAGTTCTTC
TRBD1	.	TRBV28	TRBJ2-3	CASSFPPWDRHTDTQYF	TGTGCCAGCAGTTTCCCTCCCTGGGACAGGCACACAGATACACAGTATTTT
.	once	TRBV2	TRBJ2-7	CASSVAFSYEQYF	TGTGCCAGCAGTGTTGCGTTCTCCTACGAGCAGTACTTC
TRBD1	.	TRBV18	TRBJ1-2	CASSPIRDRINYGYTF	TGTGCCAGCTCACCGATCCGGGACAGAATTAACTATGGCTACACCTTC
.	.	TRBV4-1	TRBJ1-2	CASSQVVGGGYGYTF	TGCGCCAGCAGCCAAGTCGTTGGGGGAGGCTATGGCTACACCTTC
.	.	TRBV6-6	TRBJ2-1	CASSYSRLQPYNEQFF	TGTGCCAGCAGTTACTCTAGACTGCAACCCTACAATGAGCAGTTCTTC
.	.	TRBV29-1	TRBJ2-3	CSLWAITDTQYF	TGCAGCCTATGGGCAATCACAGATACGCAGTATTTT
.	.	TRBV30	TRBJ1-1	CAWARPANTEAFF	TGTGCCTGGGCCAGGCCCGCAAACACTGAAGCTTTCTTT
.	.	TRBV10-3	TRBJ2-5	CAISERTTRLQETQYF	TGTGCCATCAGTGAGCGGACTACTAGACTCCAAGAGACCCAGTACTTC
.	.	TRBV19	TRBJ2-7	CASSSWPGYEQYF	TGTGCCAGTAGTAGTTGGCCAGGGTACGAGCAGTACTTC
TRBD1	.	TRBV18	TRBJ2-5	CASQSTGEETQYF	TGTGCCAGTCAATCGACAGGGGAAGAGACCCAGTACTTC
.	.	TRBV5-1	TRBJ2-3	CASSGSIQSTDTQYF	TGCGCCAGCAGCGGATCTATACAGAGCACAGATACGCAGTATTTT
.	.	TRBV6-5	TRBJ2-4	CASSEGRIQYF	TGTGCCAGCAGTGAAGGGAGGATTCAGTACTTC
.	few	TRBV27	TRBJ2-1	CASTPVGGGTLSYNEQFF	TGTGCCAGCACCCCGGTAGGGGGAGGGACGCTCTCCTACAATGAGCAGTTCTTC
.	few	TRBV29-1	TRBJ1-5	CSVRTGDQPQHF	TGCAGCGTCCGGACGGGGGATCAGCCCCAGCATTTT
TRBD1	.	TRBV10-3	TRBJ1-1	CAISDRDRGMNTEAFF	TGTGCCATCAGTGATCGGGACAGGGGGATGAACACTGAAGCTTTCTTT
TRBD1	.	TRBV27	TRBJ1-2	CASRTGGAVGYTF	TGTGCCAGCAGGACAGGGGGCGCGGTTGGCTACACCTTC
TRBD1	.	TRBV19	TRBJ1-1	CASTRGGDRNTEAFF	TGTGCCAGTACCAGAGGGGGCGATCGGAACACTGAAGCTTTCTTT
.	.	TRBV15	TRBJ2-6	CATSRATGPFSGANVLTF	TGTGCCACCAGCAGAGCGACAGGACCCTTCTCTGGGGCCAACGTCCTGACTTTC
.	few	TRBV6-6	TRBJ2-7	CASSYGAGAVHEQYF	TGTGCCAGCAGTTACGGCGCAGGGGCGGTCCACGAGCAGTACTTC
TRBD2	few	TRBV7-2	TRBJ2-7	CASSPGLAEQVYEQYF	TGTGCCAGCAGCCCGGGACTAGCGGAGCAAGTCTACGAGCAGTACTTC
.	.	TRBV19	TRBJ1-5	CASSSQGGLGNQPQHF	TGTGCCAGTAGCTCACAGGGCGGTCTGGGCAATCAGCCCCAGCATTTT
.	.	TRBV28	TRBJ1-5	CASTGTGRASQPQHF	TGTGCCAGCACGGGTACGGGGAGGGCCAGCCAGCCCCAGCATTTT
TRBD1	few	TRBV11-3	TRBJ2-1	CASSFGQGTDNEQFF	TGTGCCAGCAGCTTCGGACAGGGGACGGACAATGAGCAGTTCTTC
.	.	TRBV15	TRBJ2-1	CATSPIQGLEYKFQFF	TGTGCCACCAGCCCCATCCAAGGCCTAGAATATAAATTCCAGTTCTTC
.	.	TRBV27	TRBJ1-1	CASTSPGGEAFF	TGTGCCAGCACCTCTCCGGGAGGTGAAGCTTTCTTT
.	.	TRBV11-3	TRBJ2-1	CASSSKRREGGYNEQFF	TGTGCCAGCAGCTCCAAAAGACGGGAAGGGGGCTACAATGAGCAGTTCTTC
.	.	TRBV2	TRBJ1-1	CATQGAGRSTEAFF	TGTGCCACCCAAGGGGCAGGGCGAAGCACTGAAGCTTTCTTT
.	.	TRBV4-2	TRBJ1-6	CASSQGGGSSPLHF	TGTGCCAGCAGCCAAGGGGGGGGCAGTTCCCCCCTCCACTTT
TRBD1	.	TRBV16	TRBJ2-2	CASSQSQGAGELFF	TGTGCCAGCAGCCAATCCCAGGGGGCCGGGGAGCTGTTTTTT
TRBD1	.	TRBV14	TRBJ1-2	CASTSGTGVGYTF	TGTGCCAGCACCTCTGGGACAGGGGTCGGCTACACCTTC
.	.	TRBV4-3	TRBJ1-6	CASSQDSVQVNSPLHF	TGCGCCAGCAGCCAAGATTCGGTACAGGTGAATTCACCCCTCCACTTT
TRBD2	.	TRBV7-2	TRBJ2-1	CASSSSGTTYNEQFF	TGTGCCAGCAGCTCCAGCGGGACTACCTACAATGAGCAGTTCTTC
.	.	TRBV20-1	TRBJ2-1	CSAARGEQFF	TGCAGTGCTGCCCGGGGGGAGCAGTTCTTC
TRBD1	.	TRBV7-2	TRBJ1-2	CASSFSSQGAYGYTF	TGTGCCAGCAGCTTTAGTTCCCAGGGGGCCTATGGCTACACCTTC